This T cell receptor beta chain was profiled in a study of blood T cell repertoires in COVID-19. Study-level information: Nucleic acid was either cDNA or gDNA, and it came from T cells, B-cell-depleted T cells, or PBMCs.

Original processing methods: Reference gene primer amplification gave nucleated cell count estimates. Generated by immunoSEQ multiplex PCR, the TCRdb table keeps only in-frame clones and is missing some. That table is the source of V, J and clone size, and D and trimming were worked out from the DNA. The repertoire has 45,000 to 60,000 clones, roughly 86% of them found once; the top ten carry 6% to 8%. This CDR3 region has 15 residues. Germline-derived CDR1 and CDR2 are LNHDA and SQIVND (reference sequence). V lost 3 bases to trimming and J lost 9 bases, with 18 bases between them. This sequence was found in a human donor with active COVID-19. The donor label of this sample is uncertain. The gene calls are TRBV19 and TRBJ1-5, with unresolved D. The sequenced sample consisted of peripheral blood. Here the CDR3 DNA reads TGTGCCAGTAGTATTTGGAGTTCGGCCGTCCTGCCCCAGCATTTT. Protein product: CASSIWSSAVLPQHF.